Listed below are T cell receptor beta chains from one sample, sequenced in a study of blood T cell repertoires in COVID-19. Clones were read by immunoSEQ multiplex PCR, and TCRdb kept only the in-frame ones, dropping some. The sample shows about 64,000 clones, approximately 80% of them seen only once. The source material was peripheral blood. Receptors were obtained from a man aged 55 to 69 with COVID-19, enrolled during active disease. CDR3s leave out the opening cysteine and the closing phenylalanine or tryptophan. Each record gives: J gene, V gene, CDR3 protein.

>TRBJ1-1|TRBV12-2
ASRFFPRGMDRGLTEAF
>TRBJ2-5|TRBV2
ASRGLAGQETQY
>TRBJ1-4|TRBV20-1
SASLKQKKLF
>TRBJ1-4|TRBV14
ASSPAADEKLF
>TRBJ2-5|TRBV12-1
ASSSRSAGGLQETQY
>TRBJ2-4|TRBV4-1
ASSQEGSGIQY
>TRBJ1-1|TRBV11-3
ASSFREPIMNTEAF
>TRBJ1-1|TRBV2
ASIREGGDAGAF
>TRBJ2-5|TRBV7-9
ASSFGGRRETQY
>TRBJ2-3|TRBV19
ATGTQGTDTQY
>TRBJ2-3|TRBV5-1
ASSLHPGSSTDTQY
>TRBJ2-5|TRBV19
ASSLPGGAGETQY
>TRBJ2-3|TRBV27
ASSLSGLAGAPVDTQY
>TRBJ2-3|TRBV28
ASSPDRSDTQY
>TRBJ1-5|TRBV30
AFDRGWGKPQH
>TRBJ2-5|TRBV11-2
ASSLSASGSQETQY
>TRBJ2-7|TRBV28
ASSLTAYEQY
>TRBJ2-2|TRBV7-2
ASSLAGGQDTGELF
>TRBJ1-2|TRBV28
ASRIGANYGYT
>TRBJ2-7|TRBV5-1
ASSMSELREQY
>TRBJ2-1|TRBV3-1/TRBV3-2
ASSQDGRLSSYSEQF
>TRBJ1-3|TRBV28
ASGGGSSGNTIY
>TRBJ1-4|TRBV7-9
ASSDDRVDEKLF
>TRBJ2-4|TRBV11-3
ASSWGGDIQY
>TRBJ1-3|TRBV28
ASIGTSGNTIY
>TRBJ2-2|TRBV11-3
ASSLEGAYTGELF
>TRBJ1-3|TRBV30
AWSPRTDLSGNTIY
>TRBJ2-7|TRBV5-1
ASSLRTSGTMQSYEQY
>TRBJ1-1|TRBV14
ASSQEVRFTEAF
>TRBJ1-2|TRBV2
ASRIIQFGT
>TRBJ1-1|TRBV30
AWKSRADTEAF
>TRBJ1-6|TRBV6-1
ASSEIGTGGNSPLH
>TRBJ1-6|TRBV7-9
ASSLGTGGHSPLH
>TRBJ2-2|TRBV15
ATSRDGPANTGELF
>TRBJ2-1|TRBV6-5
ASGFGGDYNEQF
>TRBJ1-4|TRBV29-1
SAMTTGSEKLF
>TRBJ2-3|TRBV2
ASISGDTQY
>TRBJ1-5|TRBV28
ASSLLGLGAQH
>TRBJ2-1|TRBV27
ASRPEPMGSKSYNEQF
>TRBJ2-5|TRBV5-4
ASSLGQGGETQY
>TRBJ2-1|TRBV5-1
ASSPGQAYNEQF
>TRBJ2-5|TRBV2
ASSRLAGIQETQY
>TRBJ1-1|TRBV5-1
ASSFQGRENTEAF
>TRBJ2-1|TRBV4-1
ASSQNFRNEQF
>TRBJ2-5|TRBV24-1
ATSPSTGEETQY
>TRBJ1-3|TRBV28
ASSPTRWSGNTIY
>TRBJ2-6|TRBV19
AGGQGSISGANVLT
>TRBJ2-7|TRBV5-6
ASSWRGQSYEQY
>TRBJ2-6|TRBV4-2
ASSPRGAGVSSGANVLT
>TRBJ2-3|TRBV30
AWRPLAGGRILTPPDTQY
>TRBJ2-7|TRBV5-5
ASSSSYEQY
>TRBJ1-2|TRBV6-5
ASSKTGSYGYT
>TRBJ2-1|TRBV5-1
ASSPGPSGSSNEQF
>TRBJ1-5|TRBV15
ATKLEYNQPQH
>TRBJ1-4|TRBV9
ASSVGQGREKLF
>TRBJ1-1|TRBV5-6
ASSSGQSALNTEAF
>TRBJ1-1|TRBV10-1
ASSPTGSNTEAF
>TRBJ1-3|TRBV5-6
ASSLAAGSGNTIY
>TRBJ1-2|TRBV5-1
ASSGGQDGYT